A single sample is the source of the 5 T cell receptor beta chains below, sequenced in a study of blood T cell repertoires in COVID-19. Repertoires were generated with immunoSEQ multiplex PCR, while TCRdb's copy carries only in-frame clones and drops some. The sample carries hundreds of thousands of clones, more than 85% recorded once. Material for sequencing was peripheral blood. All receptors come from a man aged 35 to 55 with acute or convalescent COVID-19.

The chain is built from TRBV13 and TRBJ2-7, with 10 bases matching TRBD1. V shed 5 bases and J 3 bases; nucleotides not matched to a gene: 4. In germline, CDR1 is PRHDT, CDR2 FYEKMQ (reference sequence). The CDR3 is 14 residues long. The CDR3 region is CASSRDRGFYEQYF. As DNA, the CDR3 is TGTGCCAGCAGCCGGGACAGGGGCTTCTACGAGCAGTACTTC.

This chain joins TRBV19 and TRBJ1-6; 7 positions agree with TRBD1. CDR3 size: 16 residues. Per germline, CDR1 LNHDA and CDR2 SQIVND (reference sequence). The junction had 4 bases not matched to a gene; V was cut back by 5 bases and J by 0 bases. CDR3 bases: TGTGCCAGTAGTGCAGGGGGAAACTCCTATAATTCACCCCTCCACTTT. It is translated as CASSAGGNSYNSPLHF. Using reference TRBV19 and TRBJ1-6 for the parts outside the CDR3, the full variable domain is DGGITQSPKYLFRKEGQNVTLSCEQNLNHDAMYWYRQDPGQGLRLIYYSQIVNDFQKGDIAEGYSVSREKKESFPLTVTSAQKNPTAFYLCASSAGGNSYNSPLHFGNGTRLTVT.

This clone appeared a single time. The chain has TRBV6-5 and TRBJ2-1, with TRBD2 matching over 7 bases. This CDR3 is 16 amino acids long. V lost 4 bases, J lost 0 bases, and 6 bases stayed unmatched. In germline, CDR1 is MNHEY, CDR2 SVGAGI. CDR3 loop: CASSSRTGGSYNEQFF. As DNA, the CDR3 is TGTGCCAGCAGTTCTCGGACGGGAGGCTCCTACAATGAGCAGTTCTTC.

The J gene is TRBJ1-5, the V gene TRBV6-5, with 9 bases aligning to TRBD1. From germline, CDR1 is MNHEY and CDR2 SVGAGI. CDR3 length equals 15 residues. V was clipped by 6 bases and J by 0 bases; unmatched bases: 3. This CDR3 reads CASSRDRASNQPQHF. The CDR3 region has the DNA TGTGCCAGCAGCCGGGACAGGGCTAGCAATCAGCCCCAGCATTTT.

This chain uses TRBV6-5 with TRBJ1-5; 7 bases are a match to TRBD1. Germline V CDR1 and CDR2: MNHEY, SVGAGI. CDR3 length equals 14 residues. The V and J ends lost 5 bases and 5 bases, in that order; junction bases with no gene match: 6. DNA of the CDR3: TGTGCCAGCAGTATCCGGGACAGCTATCAGCCCCAGCATTTT. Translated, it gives CASSIRDSYQPQHF.